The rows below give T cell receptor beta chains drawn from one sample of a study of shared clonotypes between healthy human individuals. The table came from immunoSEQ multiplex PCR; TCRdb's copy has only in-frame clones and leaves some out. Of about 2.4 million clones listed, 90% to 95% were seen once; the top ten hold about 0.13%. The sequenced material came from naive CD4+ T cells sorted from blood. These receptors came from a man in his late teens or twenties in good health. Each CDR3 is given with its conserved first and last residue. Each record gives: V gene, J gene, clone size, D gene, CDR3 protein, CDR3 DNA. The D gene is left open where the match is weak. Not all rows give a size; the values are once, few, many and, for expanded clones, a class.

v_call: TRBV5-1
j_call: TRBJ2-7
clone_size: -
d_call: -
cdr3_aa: CASSHENFKTYEQYF
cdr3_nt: TGCGCCAGCAGCCATGAAAACTTCAAGACCTACGAGCAGTACTTC

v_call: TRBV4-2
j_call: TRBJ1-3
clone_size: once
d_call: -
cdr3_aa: CASSQGKGNTIYF
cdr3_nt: TGTGCCAGCAGCCAAGGAAAAGGAAACACCATATATTTT

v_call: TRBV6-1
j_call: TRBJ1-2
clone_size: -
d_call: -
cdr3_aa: CASTLQLQGGYGYTF
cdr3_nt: TGTGCCAGCACCCTACAACTACAGGGAGGCTATGGCTACACCTTC

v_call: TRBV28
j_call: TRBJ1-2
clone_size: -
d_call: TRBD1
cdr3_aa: CASRTGGTGYTF
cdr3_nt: TGTGCCAGCAGAACAGGGGGAACTGGCTACACCTTC

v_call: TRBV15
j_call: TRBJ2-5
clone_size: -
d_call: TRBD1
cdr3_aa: CATSRVRGRETQYF
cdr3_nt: TGTGCCACCAGCAGAGTTAGGGGGCGGGAGACCCAGTACTTC

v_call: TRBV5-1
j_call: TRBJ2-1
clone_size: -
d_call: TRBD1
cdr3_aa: CASRVRTGLNEQFF
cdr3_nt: TGCGCCAGCAGGGTCCGGACAGGGCTCAATGAGCAGTTCTTC

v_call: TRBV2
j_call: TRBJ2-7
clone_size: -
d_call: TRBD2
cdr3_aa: CASGLAGPLLLF
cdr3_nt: TGTGCCAGCGGACTAGCGGGACCCCTCCTTCTGTTC

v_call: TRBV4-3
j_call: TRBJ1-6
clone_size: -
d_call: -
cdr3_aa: CASSQDVTSYNSPLHF
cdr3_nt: TGCGCCAGCAGCCAAGATGTCACCTCCTATAATTCACCCCTCCACTTT

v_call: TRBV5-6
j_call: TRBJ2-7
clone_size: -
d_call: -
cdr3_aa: CASSSGRLYEQYF
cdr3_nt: TGTGCCAGCAGCTCGGGACGGCTCTACGAGCAGTACTTC

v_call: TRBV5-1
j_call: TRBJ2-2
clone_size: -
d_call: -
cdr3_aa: CASSSRAENTGELFF
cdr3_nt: TGCGCCAGCAGCTCCCGAGCGGAAAACACCGGGGAGCTGTTTTTT

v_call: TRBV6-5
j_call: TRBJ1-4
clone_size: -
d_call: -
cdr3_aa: CASSSAWGGEEKLFF
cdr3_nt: TGTGCCAGCAGTTCCGCATGGGGGGGCGAGGAAAAACTGTTTTTT

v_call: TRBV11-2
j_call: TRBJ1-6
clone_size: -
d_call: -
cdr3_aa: CASSSPPGSPLHF
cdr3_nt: TGTGCCAGCAGCTCCCCGCCGGGTTCACCCCTCCACTTT

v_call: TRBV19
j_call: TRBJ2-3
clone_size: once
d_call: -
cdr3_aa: CASKRTGGGTDTQYF
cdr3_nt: TGTGCCAGTAAGAGGACGGGCGGGGGCACAGATACGCAGTATTTT

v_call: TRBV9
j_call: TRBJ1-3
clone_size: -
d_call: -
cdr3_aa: CASSVQGYSGNTIYF
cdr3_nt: TGTGCCAGCAGCGTACAGGGTTATTCCGGAAACACCATATATTTT

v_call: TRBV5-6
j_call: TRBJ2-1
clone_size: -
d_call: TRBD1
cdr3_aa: CASSLDRGQAYNEQFF
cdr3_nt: TGTGCCAGCAGCTTGGACAGGGGGCAGGCTTACAATGAGCAGTTCTTC

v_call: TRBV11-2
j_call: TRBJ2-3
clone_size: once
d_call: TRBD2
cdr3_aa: CASSFLGGLVTDTQYF
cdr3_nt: TGTGCCAGCAGCTTTCTTGGGGGACTAGTCACAGATACGCAGTATTTT

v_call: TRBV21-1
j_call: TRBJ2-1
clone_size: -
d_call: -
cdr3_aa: CASTPPACGGEFF
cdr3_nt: TGTGCCAGCACCCCCCCTGCGTGCGGGGGGGAGTTCTTC

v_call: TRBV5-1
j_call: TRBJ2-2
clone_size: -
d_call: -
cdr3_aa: CASSLGVVSGTGELFF
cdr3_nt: TGCGCCAGCAGCTTGGGAGTTGTGAGCGGCACCGGGGAGCTGTTTTTT

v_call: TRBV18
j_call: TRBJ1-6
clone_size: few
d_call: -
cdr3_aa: CASSPLGYNSPLHF
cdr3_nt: TGTGCCAGCTCACCGCTGGGGTATAATTCACCCCTCCACTTT

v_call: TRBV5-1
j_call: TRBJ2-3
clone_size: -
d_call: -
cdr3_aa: CASSWGSGPDTQYF
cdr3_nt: TGCGCCAGCAGCTGGGGTTCAGGGCCAGATACGCAGTATTTT

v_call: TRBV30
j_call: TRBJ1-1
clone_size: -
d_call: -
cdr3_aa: CAWREDTEAFF
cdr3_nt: TGTGCCTGGAGAGAGGACACTGAAGCTTTCTTT

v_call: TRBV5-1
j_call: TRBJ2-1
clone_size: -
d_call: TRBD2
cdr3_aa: CASSWAAGGLVNEQFF
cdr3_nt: TGCGCCAGCAGCTGGGCAGCGGGGGGACTTGTTAATGAGCAGTTCTTC

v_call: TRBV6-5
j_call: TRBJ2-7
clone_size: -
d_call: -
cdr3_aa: CAIRPRRDSYEQYF
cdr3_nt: TGTGCCATCCGTCCAAGACGGGACTCCTACGAGCAGTACTTC

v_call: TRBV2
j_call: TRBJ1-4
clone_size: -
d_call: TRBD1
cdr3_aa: CASSDLTGGNEKLFF
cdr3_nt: TGTGCCAGCAGTGATTTAACAGGGGGAAATGAAAAACTGTTTTTT

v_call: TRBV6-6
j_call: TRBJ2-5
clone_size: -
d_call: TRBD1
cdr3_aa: CASRQQGAQGETQYF
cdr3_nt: TGTGCCAGCAGGCAACAGGGGGCCCAAGGGGAGACCCAGTACTTC

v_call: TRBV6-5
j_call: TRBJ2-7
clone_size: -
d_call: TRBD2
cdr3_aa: CASSYTSPPTSGEQYF
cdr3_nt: TGTGCCAGCAGTTACACTTCCCCCCCTACTAGCGGGGAGCAGTACTTC

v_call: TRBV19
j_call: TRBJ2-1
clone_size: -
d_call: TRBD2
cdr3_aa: CASSIGSGGGGEQFF
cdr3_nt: TGTGCCAGTAGTATTGGTAGCGGGGGGGGAGGTGAGCAGTTCTTC

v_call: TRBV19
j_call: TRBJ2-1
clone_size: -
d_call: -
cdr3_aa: CASSIRRRLYNEQFF
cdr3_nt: TGTGCCAGTAGTATACGGCGGAGACTCTACAATGAGCAGTTCTTC

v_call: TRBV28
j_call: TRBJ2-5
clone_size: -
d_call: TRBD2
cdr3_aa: CASSPAGVSKTQYF
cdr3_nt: TGTGCCAGCAGTCCAGCGGGGGTCTCCAAGACCCAGTACTTC

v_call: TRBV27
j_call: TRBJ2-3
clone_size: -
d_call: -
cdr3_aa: CATESIGDRVGTDTQYF
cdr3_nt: TGTGCCACTGAGAGTATAGGGGATCGGGTGGGGACAGATACGCAGTATTTT

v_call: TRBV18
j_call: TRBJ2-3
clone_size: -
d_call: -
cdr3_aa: CASSPLGISTDTQYF
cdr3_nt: TGTGCCAGCTCACCACTCGGGATTAGCACAGATACGCAGTATTTT

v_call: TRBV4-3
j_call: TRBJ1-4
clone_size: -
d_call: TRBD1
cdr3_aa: CASSHTGTGGSRGEKLFF
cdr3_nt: TGCGCCAGCAGCCATACCGGGACAGGGGGGTCGAGGGGTGAAAAACTGTTTTTT

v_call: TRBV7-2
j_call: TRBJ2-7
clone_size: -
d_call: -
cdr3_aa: CASSLGAVHSYEQYF
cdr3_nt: TGTGCCAGCAGCTTAGGAGCGGTGCACTCCTACGAGCAGTACTTC

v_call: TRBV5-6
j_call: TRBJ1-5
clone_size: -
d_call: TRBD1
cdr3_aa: CASSLTRQGNQPQHF
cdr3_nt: TGTGCCAGCAGCCTTACCCGACAGGGGAATCAGCCCCAGCATTTT

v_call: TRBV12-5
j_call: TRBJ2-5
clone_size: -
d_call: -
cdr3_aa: CASAVKETQYF
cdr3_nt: TGTGCTAGTGCCGTAAAAGAGACCCAGTACTTC

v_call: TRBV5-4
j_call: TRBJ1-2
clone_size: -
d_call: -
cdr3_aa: CASSSPGLYGYTF
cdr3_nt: TGTGCCAGCAGCTCCCCGGGGCTCTATGGCTACACCTTC

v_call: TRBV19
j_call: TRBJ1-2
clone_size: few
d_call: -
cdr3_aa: CASTKPGRGGYTF
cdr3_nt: TGTGCCAGTACAAAGCCTGGGAGGGGTGGCTACACCTTC

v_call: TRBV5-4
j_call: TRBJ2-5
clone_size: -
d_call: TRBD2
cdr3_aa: CASSPLGGGMSATETQYF
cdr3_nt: TGTGCCAGCAGCCCGCTCGGGGGGGGCATGAGCGCCACAGAGACCCAGTACTTC

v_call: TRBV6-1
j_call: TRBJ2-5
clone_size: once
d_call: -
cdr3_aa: CASSGRGYQETQYF
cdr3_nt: TGTGCCAGCAGTGGACGGGGGTACCAAGAGACCCAGTACTTC